Detailed here is one T cell receptor beta chain. This entry comes from a study of shared T cell receptors in the human thymus. Assay: immunoSEQ multiplex PCR; the TCRdb copy retains only in-frame clones and omits some. Here the sample spans some 660,000 clones, about 90% being singletons. V was pared by 1 base and J by 5 bases, with 14 bases between. This CDR3 has 16 residues. Germline V gene data show CDR1 as WNHNN and CDR2 as SYGVQD (reference sequence). The same data also contributed to another study, on human thymus T cells.

The source of this sequence is a boy under two years old with a congenital heart defect. Sequencing was performed on thymocytes. V is TRBV10-1 and J is TRBJ2-2, with D possibly being TRBD1 (5 bases). CDR3 in DNA: TGCGCCAGCAGTGAGTTTTCCAGGGAAGGAACCGGGGAGCTGTTTTTT. The encoded protein is CASSEFSREGTGELFF.